These 25 T cell receptor beta chains were sequenced from one sample in a study of cytomegalovirus exposure and HLA in healthy donors. In the PCR, 60 Vbeta and 13 Jbeta primers were used. Sequenced by immunoSEQ multiplex PCR; TCRdb stores in-frame clones only, minus some. The sample yields 110,000 or so clones, less than 80% seen once. Sequencing used PBMCs. These receptors all come from a woman between 45 and 65 years old in good health and CMV-seropositive.

The genes are TRBV25-1 and TRBJ2-3; a possible D gene is TRBD2 (6 bases). The V gene's germline CDR1 is MGHDK and CDR2 SYGVNS. Trimming stripped 3 bases from V and 3 bases from J, with 10 bases between. CDR3 length: 14 residues. Written as DNA, the CDR3 is TGTGCCAGCAGTGACCCCCGGGGGACAGATACGCAGTATTTT. It yields the protein CASSDPRGTDTQYF. Supplemented by reference TRBV25-1 and TRBJ2-3, the full variable domain reads EADIYQTPRYLVIGTGKKITLECSQTMGHDKMYWYQQDPGMELHLIHYSYGVNSTEKGDLSSESTVSRIRTEHFPLTLESARPSHTSQYLCASSDPRGTDTQYFGPGTRLTVL.

J is TRBJ2-4 and V is TRBV19; TRBD1 agrees at 7 bases. The ends lost 4 bases at V and 0 bases at J; junction bases unmatched: 6. Germline loops: CDR1 LNHDA, CDR2 SQIVND (reference sequence). This CDR3 region has 16 residues. The CDR3 here is CASSNPGQLAKNIQYF. In nucleotides, the CDR3 is TGTGCCAGTAGTAACCCGGGACAGCTAGCCAAAAACATTCAGTACTTC. Supplemented by reference TRBV19 and TRBJ2-4, the full variable domain reads DGGITQSPKYLFRKEGQNVTLSCEQNLNHDAMYWYRQDPGQGLRLIYYSQIVNDFQKGDIAEGYSVSREKKESFPLTVTSAQKNPTAFYLCASSNPGQLAKNIQYFGAGTRLSVL.

V gene TRBV5-3 combines with J gene TRBJ2-1; D remains unclear. TRBV5-3 is an open reading frame, and its role is uncertain. The CDR3 totals 11 residues. V lost 7 bases and J 4 bases, leaving 6 bases between the germline ends. The CDR3 sequence is CARPQYNEQFF. DNA for the CDR3: TGTGCCAGACCTCAGTACAATGAGCAGTTCTTC.

The V gene is TRBV4-3, the J gene TRBJ1-1; TRBD1 is a possible D gene (5 bases). The V end lost 4 bases, the J end lost 2 bases, and 14 bases lay between the germline ends. This CDR3 spans 15 amino acids. Germline CDR1 is LGHNA and CDR2 is YSLEER. The CDR3, as DNA: TGCGCCAGCAGCCCCTTTGCCAGGGAAAACACTGAAGCTTTCTTT. Protein: CASSPFARENTEAFF.

This clone has more than one count but fewer than ten. Other DNA sequences of this sample code for an identical CDR3. This chain uses TRBV7-2 with TRBJ2-7, with a tentative D call TRBD1 (6 bases). V shed 1 base and J shed 9 bases, with 19 bases lying between them. The germline V gene encodes CDR1 SGHTA and CDR2 FQGNSA. The CDR3 has 15 amino acids. CDR3: CASSLVLGQRHRQYF. The CDR3 DNA reads TGTGCCAGCAGCTTAGTTTTAGGACAGAGACACAGGCAGTACTTC.

In DNA form, the CDR3 reads TGTGCCAGCACCCGGGACAGGGGTTACGAGCAGTACTTC. It is translated as CASTRDRGYEQYF. The chain uses TRBV6-1 and TRBJ2-7, with 10 bases that match TRBD1. This CDR3 has 13 amino acids. V lost 7 bases to trimming and J lost 4 bases; unmatched junction nucleotides: 4. Germline CDR1 and CDR2: MNHNS and SASEGT.

The chain uses TRBV28 and TRBJ2-1; D gene unclear. Trimming removed 5 bases at V and 6 bases at J, with 17 bases between. Per germline, CDR1 MDHEN and CDR2 SYDVKM. The CDR3 is 15 residues long. The CDR3 sequence is CASSLGTILSNEQFF. In nucleotides, the CDR3 is TGTGCCAGCAGTCTCGGTACTATACTCTCCAATGAGCAGTTCTTC.

The rearrangement uses TRBV5-1 and TRBJ2-1; D gene unclear. CDR3 length: 13 amino acids. V was trimmed by 1 base and J by 5 bases, leaving 7 bases between them. Germline CDR1 reads SGHRS; CDR2 reads YFSETQ. The CDR3 spells CASSLYEDNEQFF. CDR3 in DNA: TGCGCCAGCAGCTTGTATGAGGACAATGAGCAGTTCTTC.

This clone came up a few times. CDR3 region: CASSLEQAGANVLTF. The CDR3 nucleotides are TGTGCCAGCAGCTTGGAACAGGCTGGGGCCAACGTCCTGACTTTC. The rearrangement links TRBV5-6 to TRBJ2-6; a possible D gene is TRBD1 (5 bases). This CDR3 is 15 amino acids long. Trimming left V 0 bases short and J 2 bases short, with 6 bases between. CDR1 SGHDT and CDR2 YYEEEE come from the germline V gene.

J is TRBJ2-7 and V is TRBV6-5, with D possibly matching TRBD2 (5 bases). V lost 8 bases and J lost 1, with 9 bases in between. CDR3 length: 12 amino acids. CDR1 is MNHEY and CDR2 is SVGAGI in the germline V gene. DNA for the CDR3: TGTGCCAGCGGGCCGGGATCCTACGAGCAGTACTTC. Protein: CASGPGSYEQYF.

The genes are TRBV30 and TRBJ2-1; TRBD2 agrees at 7 bases. J lost 0 bases, V lost 7 bases, and 15 bases had no gene match. Germline CDR1 reads GTSNPN; CDR2 reads SVGIG (reference sequence). The CDR3 consists of 17 residues. The CDR3 is CASPMKLATTSYNEQFF. The CDR3, as DNA: TGTGCCTCCCCGATGAAACTAGCGACCACCTCCTACAATGAGCAGTTCTTC.

The V gene is TRBV6-6, the J gene TRBJ1-3, with D maybe TRBD1 (5 bases). V shed 3 bases and J shed 3 bases, with 15 bases lying between them. Germline CDR1 is MNHNY and CDR2 is SVGAGI (reference sequence). This CDR3 spans 16 amino acids. The CDR3 DNA sequence: TGTGCCAGCAGTTATGGGGGGACCCTAGGTGGAAACACCATATATTTT. Translating gives CASSYGGTLGGNTIYF.

The V gene is TRBV19, the J gene TRBJ2-3; 7 bases line up with TRBD2. V lost 7 bases and J lost 0; bases outside the gene matches: 10. The V gene's germline CDR1 is LNHDA and CDR2 SQIVND (reference sequence). CDR3 size: 16 residues. CDR3 DNA sequence: TGTGCCAGTACCCCCGGAGCGGGGCGTAGCACAGATACGCAGTATTTT. It specifies CASTPGAGRSTDTQYF.

The gene calls are TRBV5-6 and TRBJ1-2; 10 bases map to TRBD1. Trimming at V came to 1 base and at J to 9 bases, leaving 18 bases not matched to a gene. The CDR3 runs to 18 residues. Germline V CDR1 and CDR2: SGHDT, YYEEEE. The CDR3 is CASSLLRGGQGIRGSYTF. The CDR3 coding sequence is TGTGCCAGCAGCTTGTTACGCGGGGGACAGGGGATAAGAGGGAGCTACACCTTC.

J is TRBJ2-5 and V is TRBV7-8; 8 bases fit TRBD1. The trim removed 5 bases at V and 4 bases at J, leaving 3 bases unmatched. Looked up from germline, CDR1 is SGHVS and CDR2 is FQNEAQ. The CDR3 totals 13 residues. CDR3 region: CASSEDRGETQYF. In DNA form, the CDR3 reads TGTGCCAGCAGCGAAGACAGGGGAGAGACCCAGTACTTC.

The chain recombines TRBV18 with TRBJ2-3; 8 bases are shared with TRBD2. Germline CDR1 and CDR2: KGHSH and LQKENI. The V gene end was trimmed by 0 bases and the J gene end by 6 bases; junction bases not matched to a gene: 8. This CDR3 spans 16 amino acids. The CDR3 region has the DNA TGTGCCAGCTCACCACCGTATCGGGCTAGCGGGGATACGCAGTATTTT. Translation: CASSPPYRASGDTQYF.

The rearrangement links TRBV7-2 to TRBJ1-1; D call uncertain. Germline CDR1 and CDR2: SGHTA and FQGNSA. CDR3 length: 13 residues. V lost 5 bases, J lost 7 bases, and 14 bases lay in between. CDR3 coding DNA: TGTGCCAGCAGCCCTCAGTTACGGGGTGAAGCTTTCTTT. Translated, it gives CASSPQLRGEAFF.

This clone was observed once. The chain links TRBV19 to TRBJ1-4; D is ambiguous. This CDR3 spans 15 amino acids. Trimming took off 7 bases at V and 0 bases at J, with 12 bases between the two ends. Germline lookup yields CDR1 LNHDA and CDR2 SQIVND (reference sequence). The CDR3 protein is CASMPNSATNEKLFF. The CDR3 DNA sequence: TGTGCCAGTATGCCAAACTCTGCAACTAATGAAAAACTGTTTTTT.

V gene TRBV7-9 combines with J gene TRBJ2-5, with D perhaps TRBD2 (6 bases). With the DNA end fitting TRBJ2-7 better, the J assignment may be wrong. This CDR3 is built from 14 residues. The germline V gene encodes CDR1 SEHNR and CDR2 FQNEAQ (reference sequence). CDR3 DNA: TGTGCCAGCAGCCCATGGGGGGAGGTGACCGAGCAGTACTTC. It codes for CASSPWGEVTEQYF.

This chain joins TRBV7-9 and TRBJ1-6; D call uncertain. The CDR3 totals 12 residues. V was pared by 4 bases and J by 13 bases, with 11 bases between. Germline lookup yields CDR1 SEHNR and CDR2 FQNEAQ (reference sequence). The CDR3 DNA is TGTGCCAGCAGCTCCGCCACAGAGCCCCTCCACTTT. It is translated as CASSSATEPLHF.

The V call is TRBV9, the J call TRBJ2-3, with D perhaps TRBD2 (5 bases). The germline V gene encodes CDR1 SGDLS and CDR2 YYNGEE. The V and J ends lost 0 bases and 4 bases respectively, with 9 bases between them. The CDR3 loop spans 14 amino acids. CDR3 nucleotide sequence: TGTGCCAGCAGCGTAGAAGAAGCGGCAGATACGCAGTATTTT. Amino acids: CASSVEEAADTQYF.

This chain links TRBV5-4 with TRBJ1-2, with unresolved D. V shed 0 bases and J shed 3 bases, with 9 bases lying between them. This CDR3 comprises 14 residues. Germline-derived CDR1 and CDR2 are SGHNT and YYREEE (reference sequence). CDR3 sequence (DNA): TGTGCCAGCAGCTTGGGGCGGATGGACTATGGCTACACCTTC. Translating gives CASSLGRMDYGYTF. The whole variable domain, filled in from reference TRBV5-4 and TRBJ1-2, reads ETGVTQSPTHLIKTRGQQVTLRCSSQSGHNTVSWYQQALGQGPQFIFQYYREEENGRGNFPPRFSGLQFPNYSSELNVNALELDDSALYLCASSLGRMDYGYTFGSGTRLTVV.

The J gene is TRBJ2-7, the V gene TRBV6-5; 8 bases line up with TRBD1. The V gene end was trimmed by 6 bases and the J gene end by 3 bases; junction bases not matched to a gene: 4. The CDR3 totals 13 residues. From germline, CDR1 is MNHEY and CDR2 SVGAGI. The CDR3: CASSPTGVYEQYF. CDR3 nucleotides: TGTGCCAGCAGCCCGACAGGGGTCTACGAGCAGTACTTC.

The V gene is TRBV6-1, the J gene TRBJ2-2; 7 bases are a match to TRBD2. V lost 6 bases and J lost 6; bases outside the gene matches: 1. Germline V gives CDR1 MNHNS, CDR2 SASEGT. The CDR3 is made up of 12 amino acids. CDR3 loop: CASSRGAGELFF. The CDR3 nucleotides read TGTGCCAGCAGCCGGGGGGCCGGGGAGCTGTTTTTT.

The DNA of the CDR3 is TGTGCCAGCAGTTGGATTTCGGGACAGGGGGCCTACGAGCAGTACTTC. It encodes CASSWISGQGAYEQYF. The chain joins TRBV6-5 to TRBJ2-7; TRBD1 matches at 11 bases. The V gene's germline CDR1 is MNHEY and CDR2 SVGAGI. Losses at the gene ends were 4 bases for V and 2 bases for J; bases not matched to a gene: 7. CDR3 length: 16 amino acids.